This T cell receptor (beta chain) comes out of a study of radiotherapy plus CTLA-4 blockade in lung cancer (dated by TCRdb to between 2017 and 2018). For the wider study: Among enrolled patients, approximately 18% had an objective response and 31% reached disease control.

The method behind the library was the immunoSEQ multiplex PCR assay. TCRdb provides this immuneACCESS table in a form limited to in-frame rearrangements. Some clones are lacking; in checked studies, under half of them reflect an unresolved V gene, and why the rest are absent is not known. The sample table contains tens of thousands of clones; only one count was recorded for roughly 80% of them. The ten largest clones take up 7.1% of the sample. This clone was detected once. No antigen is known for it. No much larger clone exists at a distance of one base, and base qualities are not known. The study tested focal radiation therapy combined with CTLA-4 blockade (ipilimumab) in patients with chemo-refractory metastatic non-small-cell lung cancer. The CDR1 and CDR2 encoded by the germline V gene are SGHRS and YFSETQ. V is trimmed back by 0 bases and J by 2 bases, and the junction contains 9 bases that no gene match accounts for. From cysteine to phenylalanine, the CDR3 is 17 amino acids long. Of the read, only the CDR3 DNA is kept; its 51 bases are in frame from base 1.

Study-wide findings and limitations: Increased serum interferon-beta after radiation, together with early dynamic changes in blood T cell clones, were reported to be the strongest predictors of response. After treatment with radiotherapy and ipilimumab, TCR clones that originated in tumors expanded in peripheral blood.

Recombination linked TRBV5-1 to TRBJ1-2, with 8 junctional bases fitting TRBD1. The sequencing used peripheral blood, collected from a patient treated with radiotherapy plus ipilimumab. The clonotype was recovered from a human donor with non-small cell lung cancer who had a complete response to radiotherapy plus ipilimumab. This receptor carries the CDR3 CASSLANAGGENYGYTF. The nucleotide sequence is TGCGCCAGCAGCTTGGCCAATGCAGGGGGCGAGAACTATGGCTACACCTTC.